This note documents a single TCR beta chain sequence. The data stem from a study of blood T cell repertoires in COVID-19. On the study more broadly: T cells, B-cell-depleted T cells, or PBMCs supplied cDNA or gDNA.

Some clones are missing from TCRdb's copy, which holds only in-frame ones; the method was immunoSEQ multiplex PCR. Among some 290,000 clones listed, over 85% were seen once. The CDR3 is 15 residues long. Germline V gene lookup returns CDR1 SGHTA and CDR2 FQGNSA. Trimming removed 2 bases from V and 5 bases from J; junction bases left unmatched: 4. The sample comprised peripheral blood. This receptor was taken from a woman between 25 and 40 years old with COVID-19, enrolled during active disease. The chain recombines TRBV7-2 with TRBJ1-4, with 8 positions matching TRBD1. CDR3 DNA: TGTGCCAGCAGCTTATCCGGGACAGGAAATGAAAAACTGTTTTTT. Its protein is CASSLSGTGNEKLFF.